This T cell receptor (beta chain) was documented in a study of blood T cell repertoires in COVID-19. About the research overall: Both acute and convalescent COVID-19 samples were obtained from the United States, Italy and Spain. T cells, B-cell-depleted T cells, or PBMCs supplied cDNA or gDNA.

CDR1 is LNHDA, CDR2 SQIVND, per germline (reference sequence). V gave up 4 bases and J gave up 0 bases; unmatched junction bases: 5. This CDR3 region has 17 residues. Per the authors' pipeline: Amplification of reference gene primers was used by the study to estimate nucleated cell counts. Profiled with immunoSEQ multiplex PCR; TCRdb holds only in-frame clones, not every one. From that table come the V and J calls and clone size; the DNA was used to work out D and trimming. The table lists fewer than 150,000 clones, around three quarters of them singletons. The sample consisted of peripheral blood. The chain links TRBV19 to TRBJ2-6; TRBD1 matches 8 bases. This TCR was recovered from a human donor in a cohort sampled during active COVID-19. The CDR3 region has the DNA TGTGCCAGTAGTAGAGGGACAGGACGCTCTGGGGCCAACGTCCTGACTTTC. Translating gives CASSRGTGRSGANVLTF.